These 3 T cell receptor beta chains were sequenced from one sample in a study of blood T cells in healthy people across ages. A second PCR, run for 7 to 11 cycles, used a sample-barcoded 5' primer plus a J-beta primer mix. TCRdb called the 5' RACE reads again in MiXCR, with one record for every CDR3 protein. The profile shows some 690,000 distinct CDR3 sequences, approximately 22% of them singletons. Sequencing was done on a sample of blood. The receptors derive from a man in his sixties or seventies in good health.

The chain links TRBV2 to TRBJ2-5, with 7 bases matching TRBD1. This CDR3 is 14 amino acids long. Germline CDR1 SNHLY, CDR2 FYNNEI. Trimming removed 7 bases from V and 1 base from J; junction bases left unmatched: 6. CDR3 sequence reads: CASTEGQIQETQYF. CDR3 coding DNA: TGTGCCAGCACCGAGGGACAGATCCAAGAGACCCAGTACTTC.

This clonotype has ten or more counts. The V gene is TRBV29-1, the J gene TRBJ2-1; unclear D gene. Trimming took 5 bases from V and 8 from J, leaving 7 bases between them. The CDR3 is 10 amino acids. CDR1 and CDR2 (germline): SQVTM, ANQGSEA. The CDR3 here is CSVLRYEQFF. The CDR3 DNA reads as TGCAGCGTTCTAAGGTATGAGCAGTTCTTC.

This chain links TRBV25-1 with TRBJ2-5, with D perhaps matching TRBD1 or TRBD2 (5 bases each). The J call is uncertain, as TRBJ2-7 better fits the DNA end. From germline, CDR1 is MGHDK and CDR2 SYGVNS. The CDR3 has 19 residues. The CDR3: CASSEWGRDGRVGSYEQYV. As DNA, the CDR3 is TGTGCCAGCAGTGAATGGGGTCGGGACGGAAGGGTGGGCTCCTACGAGCAGTACGTC.